Reported below is one T cell receptor (beta chain). The source of the sample is a study of control samples from healthy donors and cancer patients. Germline V gene lookup returns CDR1 SGHTA and CDR2 FQGNSA. Losses at the gene ends were 5 bases for V and 4 bases for J; bases not matched to a gene: 13. The CDR3 contains 18 residues. The repertoire was sequenced with immunoSEQ multiplex PCR; TCRdb's copy has only in-frame clones and lacks some. The repertoire consists of around 150,000 clones, with 70% to 90% occurring once and the leading ten covering about 11%. Sequencing was carried out using blood. This chain joins TRBV7-2 and TRBJ2-2, with 10 bases lining up with TRBD1. The TCR originated in a man under 40 in good health. CDR3 sequence reads: CASSLGGRQGAPTGELFF. The CDR3 bases are TGTGCCAGCAGCCTAGGCGGCCGACAGGGGGCGCCCACCGGGGAGCTGTTTTTT.